This T cell receptor (beta chain) was recovered during a study of control samples from healthy donors and cancer patients. The CDR3 is made up of 14 amino acids. Losses at the gene ends were 6 bases for V and 5 bases for J; bases not matched to a gene: 7. Germline V gives CDR1 LGHDT, CDR2 YNNKEL (reference sequence). Here immunoSEQ multiplex PCR was the method, and the copy in TCRdb shows in-frame clones only, minus some. The sample contains approximately 140,000 clones, 75% to 90% of which appear only once. The clonotype was recovered from a woman between 25 and 40 years old in good health. The sample comprised blood. The chain carries TRBV3-1 (or the pseudogene TRBV3-2) and TRBJ2-1, with 7 bases fitting TRBD1. CDR3 DNA sequence: TGTGCCAGCAGGCCATATGGACAGGACAATGAGCAGTTCTTC. The encoded protein is CASRPYGQDNEQFF.